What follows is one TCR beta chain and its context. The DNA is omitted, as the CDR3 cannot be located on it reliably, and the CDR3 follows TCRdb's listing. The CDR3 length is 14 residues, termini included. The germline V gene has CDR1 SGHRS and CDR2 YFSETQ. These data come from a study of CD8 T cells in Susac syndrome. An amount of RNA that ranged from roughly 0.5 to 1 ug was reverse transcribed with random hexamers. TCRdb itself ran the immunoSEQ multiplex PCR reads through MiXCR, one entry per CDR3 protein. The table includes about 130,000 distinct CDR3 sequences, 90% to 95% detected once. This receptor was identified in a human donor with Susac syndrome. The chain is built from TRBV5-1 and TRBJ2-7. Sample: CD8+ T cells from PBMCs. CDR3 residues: CASSFGPGFGEQYF.